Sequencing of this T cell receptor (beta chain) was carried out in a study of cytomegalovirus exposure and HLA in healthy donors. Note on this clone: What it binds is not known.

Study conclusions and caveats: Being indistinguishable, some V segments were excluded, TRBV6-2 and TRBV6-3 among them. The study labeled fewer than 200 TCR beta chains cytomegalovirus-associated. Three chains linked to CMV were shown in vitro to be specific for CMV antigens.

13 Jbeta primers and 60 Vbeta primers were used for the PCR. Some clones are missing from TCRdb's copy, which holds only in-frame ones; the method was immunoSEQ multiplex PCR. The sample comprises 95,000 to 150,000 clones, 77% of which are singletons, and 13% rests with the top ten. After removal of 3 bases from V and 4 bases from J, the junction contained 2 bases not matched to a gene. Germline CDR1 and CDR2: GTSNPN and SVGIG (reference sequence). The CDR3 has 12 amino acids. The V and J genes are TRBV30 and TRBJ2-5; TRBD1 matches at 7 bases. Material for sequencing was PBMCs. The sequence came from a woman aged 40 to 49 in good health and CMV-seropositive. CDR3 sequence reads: CAWSSGGETQYF. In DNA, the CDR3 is TGTGCCTGGAGCTCAGGGGGAGAGACCCAGTACTTC. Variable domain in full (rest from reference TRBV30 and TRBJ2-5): SQTIHQWPATLVQPVGSPLSLECTVEGTSNPNLYWYRQAAGRGLQLLFYSVGIGQISSEVPQNLSASRPQDRQFILSSKKLLLSDSGFYLCAWSSGGETQYFGPGTRLLVL.